What follows are 27 T cell receptor beta chains derived from one specimen sequenced in a study of cytomegalovirus exposure and HLA in healthy donors. 13 Jbeta primers and 60 Vbeta primers were used for the PCR. Produced via immunoSEQ multiplex PCR; TCRdb's table is partial and in-frame only. The sample includes approximately 240,000 clones, roughly 91% seen only once; the top ten take more than 0.8%. The sequenced material came from PBMCs. The receptor set was obtained from a young woman in good health and CMV-seronegative.

The chain couples TRBV7-9 to TRBJ1-1; a possible D gene is TRBD1 (5 bases). The CDR3 is 14 amino acids. The V end lost 3 bases, the J end lost 1 base, and 9 bases lay between the germline ends. Germline CDR1 reads SEHNR; CDR2 reads FQNEAQ (reference sequence). CDR3 in DNA: TGTGCCAGCAGCTTGGTGCAGGGGAACACTGAAGCTTTCTTT. Protein sequence: CASSLVQGNTEAFF. Drawing the rest from reference TRBV7-9 and TRBJ1-1, the complete variable domain is DTGVSQNPRHKITKRGQNVTFRCDPISEHNRLYWYRQTLGQGPEFLTYFQNEAQLEKSRLLSDRFSAERPKGSFSTLEIQRTEQGDSAMYLCASSLVQGNTEAFFGQGTRLTVV.

This clone was seen only once. This chain uses TRBV2 with TRBJ2-1; D call uncertain. The CDR3 length is 13 residues. CDR1 and CDR2 (germline): SNHLY, FYNNEI. V lost 8 bases and J 0 bases, leaving 8 bases between the germline ends. CDR3 sequence reads: CASQASSYNEQFF. CDR3 DNA sequence: TGTGCCAGCCAGGCGAGCTCCTACAATGAGCAGTTCTTC.

The CDR3 DNA sequence: TGTGCCAGCAGCCCCGGACAGCTTGCAACTAATGAAAAACTGTTTTTT. It is translated as CASSPGQLATNEKLFF. The chain has TRBV7-9 and TRBJ1-4, with a tentative D call TRBD1 (6 bases). With 5 bases removed from V and 0 bases from J, the gap between germline ends came to 13 bases. CDR3 length: 16 residues. Germline lookup yields CDR1 SEHNR and CDR2 FQNEAQ (reference sequence).

V usage is TRBV5-1 and J usage is TRBJ2-7; 10 positions agree with TRBD2. This CDR3 has 14 residues. Germline values: CDR1 SGHRS, CDR2 YFSETQ. Germline trimming cut 4 bases from V and 7 bases from J; bases unmatched to any gene: 8. CDR3 sequence reads: CASSISGGLVEQYF. In DNA, the CDR3 is TGCGCCAGCAGCATTAGCGGGGGGCTCGTAGAGCAGTACTTC.

J is TRBJ2-2 and V is TRBV6-1; D remains ambiguous. The V end lost 4 bases, the J end lost 1 base, and 7 bases lay between the germline ends. The CDR3 runs 14 residues. Germline CDR1 and CDR2: MNHNS and SASEGT. The CDR3 reads CASSVEVNTGELFF. The CDR3 DNA is TGTGCCAGCAGTGTTGAGGTGAACACCGGGGAGCTGTTTTTT.

This chain joins TRBV5-1 and TRBJ1-2; D uncertain. V gave up 0 bases and J gave up 8 bases, with 17 bases separating them. Germline V CDR1 and CDR2: SGHRS, YFSETQ. The CDR3 is 15 amino acids. CDR3 protein: CASSLAAETRRGYTF. DNA for the CDR3: TGCGCCAGCAGCTTGGCCGCGGAAACCCGGCGGGGCTACACCTTC.

The chain has TRBV7-8 and TRBJ1-5, with 9 bases fitting TRBD1. V was pared by 3 bases and J by 4 bases, with 1 base of the junction left unmatched. This CDR3 has 14 amino acids. Germline lookup yields CDR1 SGHVS and CDR2 FQNEAQ. CDR3 amino acids: CASSFGQGNQPQHF. The CDR3 DNA is TGTGCCAGCAGCTTTGGACAGGGGAATCAGCCCCAGCATTTT.

The gene calls are TRBV4-2 and TRBJ1-2; maybe TRBD1 (6 bases). Looked up from germline, CDR1 is LGHNA and CDR2 is YNFKEQ. The ends were cut back, 10 bases at V and 8 bases at J, with 17 bases in the middle. The CDR3 runs to 12 residues. DNA of the CDR3: TGTGCCACCTCAAGGGGGGAGGGAGGCTACACCTTC. This encodes CATSRGEGGYTF.

This clone has just a few counts. The chain couples TRBV9 to TRBJ1-2; D ambiguous. The germline CDR1 and CDR2 sequences are SGDLS and YYNGEE. Trimming stripped 4 bases from V and 8 bases from J, with 9 bases between. The length of the CDR3 is 11 residues. This CDR3 reads CASSKWLGYTF. The CDR3 bases are TGTGCCAGCAGCAAGTGGCTCGGCTACACCTTC.

The genes are TRBV6-6 and TRBJ2-7; D is unclear. V was trimmed by 8 bases and J by 0 bases, leaving 11 bases between them. CDR3 length equals 13 residues. CDR1 and CDR2 from the germline V gene are MNHNY and SVGAGI (reference sequence). CDR3 sequence (DNA): TGTGCCAGCTATGGTGGCAGCTCCTACGAGCAGTACTTC. Translation: CASYGGSSYEQYF.

In its sample, this clone was seen a few times. This rearrangement joins TRBV7-9 to TRBJ2-7; maybe TRBD1 (6 bases). The CDR3 is made up of 18 amino acids. CDR1 is SEHNR, CDR2 FQNEAQ, per germline (reference sequence). The ends were cut back, 5 bases at V and 2 bases at J, with 25 bases in the middle. The CDR3 sequence: CASSPLDSSKPPTYEQYF. Here the CDR3 DNA reads TGTGCCAGCAGCCCCCTGGACAGTTCAAAGCCACCTACCTACGAGCAGTACTTC.

The chain uses TRBV6-1 and TRBJ1-2, with D tentatively TRBD1 (5 bases). The CDR3 is 14 residues long. Looked up from germline, CDR1 is MNHNS and CDR2 is SASEGT. V shed 4 bases and J shed 3 bases, with 12 bases lying between them. The CDR3 sequence: CASSVGQGDYGYTF. The CDR3 DNA sequence: TGTGCCAGCAGTGTCGGGCAGGGCGACTATGGCTACACCTTC.

The chain employs TRBV5-1 and TRBJ2-3; 12 bases are a match to TRBD2. The CDR3 is made up of 18 amino acids. In germline, CDR1 is SGHRS, CDR2 YFSETQ. V trimming: 1 base; J trimming: 2 bases; junction bases outside the gene matches: 8. The CDR3 here is CASSLLSSGGANTDTQYF. CDR3 nucleotides: TGCGCCAGCAGCTTGTTGTCTAGCGGGGGGGCAAACACAGATACGCAGTATTTT.

The chain has TRBV7-8 and TRBJ1-1; D remains unclear. The germline V gene encodes CDR1 SGHVS and CDR2 FQNEAQ. Trimming stripped 3 bases from V and 2 bases from J, with 4 bases between. This CDR3 region has 12 residues. The CDR3 nucleotides read TGTGCCAGCAGCTTCCCAAACACTGAAGCTTTCTTT. Translating it yields CASSFPNTEAFF. The full variable domain, in which reference TRBV7-8 and TRBJ1-1 provide the parts outside the CDR3, is GAGVSQSPRYKVAKRGQDVALRCDPISGHVSLFWYQQALGQGPEFLTYFQNEAQLDKSGLPSDRFFAERPEGSVSTLKIQRTQQEDSAVYLCASSFPNTEAFFGQGTRLTVV.

DNA of the CDR3: TGCGCCAGCAGTGACGGAGGCTCCCGATATACGCAGTATTTT. The encoded protein is CASSDGGSRYTQYF. V gene TRBV10-1 combines with J gene TRBJ2-3; D possibly corresponds to TRBD2 (5 bases). Deletions cut 3 bases from V and 7 bases from J, with 14 bases between. In germline, CDR1 is WNHNN, CDR2 SYGVQD (reference sequence). This CDR3 spans 14 amino acids.

V usage is TRBV7-9 and J usage is TRBJ2-1; 12 positions match TRBD2. Per the germline V gene, CDR1 is SEHNR and CDR2 is FQNEAQ (reference sequence). J gave up 4 bases and V 4 bases, and 2 bases lay outside the gene matches. CDR3 length equals 15 residues. The chain's CDR3 is CASSSSGGAYNEQFF. Here the CDR3 DNA reads TGTGCCAGCAGCTCTAGCGGGGGGGCTTACAATGAGCAGTTCTTC.

This chain joins TRBV18 and TRBJ2-1, with a tentative D call TRBD1 (6 bases). V dropped 4 bases and J dropped 8 bases, with 21 bases sitting between them. Germline CDR1 reads KGHSH; CDR2 reads LQKENI. This CDR3 region has 16 residues. In DNA form, the CDR3 reads TGTGCCAGCTCACACCTTCACCCTCAACAGGGACATGAGCAGTTCTTC. This encodes CASSHLHPQQGHEQFF.

The chain has TRBV15 and TRBJ2-7, with 7 positions matching TRBD2. J was trimmed by 1 base and V by 0 bases; bases with no gene match: 3. CDR1 LNHNV and CDR2 YYDKDF come from the germline V gene (reference sequence). The CDR3 has 15 amino acids. The CDR3 DNA sequence: TGTGCCACCAGCAGAGAGGCTAGCGGATCCTACGAGCAGTACTTC. Amino acids: CATSREASGSYEQYF.

CDR3 loop: CASSLVSSGQGIEAFF. In nucleotides, the CDR3 is TGTGCCAGCAGCTTAGTAAGTTCGGGACAGGGAATTGAAGCTTTCTTT. This chain uses TRBV7-9 with TRBJ1-1, with 9 bases fitting TRBD1. The germline gives CDR1 SEHNR, CDR2 FQNEAQ (reference sequence). The J segment lost 7 bases and the V segment lost 1 base, leaving 10 bases of the junction unmatched. The CDR3 is made up of 16 amino acids.

This clone showed up just once. This chain connects TRBV6-5 to TRBJ1-4; no reliable D call. V was shortened by 8 bases and J by 5 bases, with 15 bases between the two germline ends. This CDR3 contains 14 residues. CDR1 MNHEY and CDR2 SVGAGI come from the germline V gene. CDR3 sequence (DNA): TGTGCCAGCTCCCGCGGGCAGCTAAATGAAAAACTGTTTTTT. Encoded protein: CASSRGQLNEKLFF.

This chain uses TRBV18 with TRBJ2-7; 7 positions match TRBD1. The CDR3 is made up of 14 amino acids. CDR1 KGHSH and CDR2 LQKENI come from the germline V gene. The junction had 9 bases not matched to a gene; V was cut back by 5 bases and J by 5 bases. CDR3 amino acids: CASSTTGSPHEQYF. CDR3 DNA sequence: TGTGCCAGCTCAACGACAGGGTCTCCCCACGAGCAGTACTTC.

Only one count was recorded for this clone. The chain has TRBV6-6 and TRBJ2-3; 12 positions agree with TRBD2. V dropped 6 bases and J dropped 8; count of bases not matched to a gene: 9. Germline V gene data show CDR1 as MNHNY and CDR2 as SVGAGI (reference sequence). CDR3 size: 15 residues. The CDR3 DNA reads TGTGCCAGCAGCACAACTAGCGGGGGGTGGAGTACGCAGTATTTT. Protein product: CASSTTSGGWSTQYF.

This chain links TRBV4-1 with TRBJ2-1; TRBD2 aligns across 11 bases. Germline V lookup: CDR1 MGHRA, CDR2 YSYEKL. With V trimmed by 2 bases and J by 6 bases, 3 bases remained unmatched. This CDR3 spans 15 amino acids. Here the CDR3 DNA reads TGCGCCAGCAGCCAATATCTAGCGGGGGGCAATGAGCAGTTCTTC. Amino acid sequence: CASSQYLAGGNEQFF.

The J gene is TRBJ2-5, the V gene TRBV6-5; D is possibly TRBD1 (6 bases). V lost 0 bases and J lost 5, with 10 bases in between. Germline lookup yields CDR1 MNHEY and CDR2 SVGAGI. The CDR3 spans 14 residues. The CDR3 nucleotides read TGTGCCAGCAGTTACTCCATGAGGGGGGAGACCCAGTACTTC. This gives the protein CASSYSMRGETQYF.

The V call is TRBV5-5, the J call TRBJ1-3; possible D gene TRBD1, 5 bases. The CDR3 has 15 amino acids. The V end lost 0 bases, the J end lost 11 bases, and 18 bases lay between the germline ends. Germline CDR1 is SGHKS and CDR2 is YYEKEE (reference sequence). CDR3 DNA: TGTGCCAGCAGCTTGGGCCAGGATTGGGGCGGCGCCATATATTTT. This codes for CASSLGQDWGGAIYF.

This rearrangement joins TRBV2 to TRBJ2-7; a weak D match, TRBD2 (5 bases). The V gene lost 7 bases and the J gene lost 3 bases, with 7 bases spanning the gap. CDR1 is SNHLY, CDR2 FYNNEI, per germline. The CDR3 length is 11 residues. The DNA for the CDR3 is TGTGCCAGCACCCGGGACTACGAGCAGTACTTC. It translates to CASTRDYEQYF.

The rearrangement uses TRBV10-1 and TRBJ2-2; possible D gene TRBD1, 5 bases. Between the trimmed V and J ends, which lost 3 bases and 4 bases, there was a span of 9 bases. The CDR3 covers 14 residues. The germline CDR1 and CDR2 sequences are WNHNN and SYGVQD (reference sequence). The CDR3 region is CASSDRVLTGELFF. CDR3 sequence (DNA): TGCGCCAGCAGTGACAGGGTCCTCACCGGGGAGCTGTTTTTT.